These 8 T cell receptor beta chains were all obtained from the same sample, sequenced in a study of patients and donors after allogeneic stem cell transplantation. TCRdb fed the RT-PCR reads into MiXCR, producing one record per CDR3 protein. The data contain about 960,000 distinct CDR3 sequences, 18% of them singletons. Sequences were obtained from blood, either unsorted or a sorted T cell fraction (not recorded which). Source of these receptors: a human donor who was either an allogeneic HSCT recipient or a stem cell or donor lymphocyte infusion donor (not recorded which). It is not recorded whose cells these are; they may come from a transplant donor.

This clonotype was counted at least ten times. The rearrangement links TRBV4-3 to TRBJ2-6; D not resolved. Germline loops: CDR1 LGHNA, CDR2 YSLEER. Trimming pared 0 bases from V and 13 bases from J, leaving 7 bases between. This CDR3 is 12 amino acids long. The CDR3 bases are TGCGCCAGCAGCCAAGATATGGGGGTCCTGACTTTC. This gives the protein CASSQDMGVLTF.

This clonotype was counted between two and nine times. The chain is built from TRBV15 and TRBJ2-5; D perhaps matches TRBD2 (6 bases). V was cut by 3 bases and J by 0 bases, with 14 bases left in between. The CDR3 is made up of 16 amino acids. CDR1 and CDR2 from the germline V gene are LNHNV and YYDKDF (reference sequence). The CDR3 DNA follows: TGTGCCACCAGCAGTAGGGACTGGCCCAACCAAGAGACCCAGTACTTC. It yields the protein CATSSRDWPNQETQYF.

This CDR3 reads CASSKAGGVHEQYF. CDR3 sequence (DNA): TGTGCCAGCAGCAAAGCCGGGGGGGTGCACGAGCAGTACTTC. V is TRBV21-1 and J is TRBJ2-7; the table's D call, TRBD1, was not checked against the DNA. TRBV21-1 is recorded as a pseudogene. CDR3 size: 14 residues.

This clonotype was observed a handful of times. J is TRBJ2-1 and V is TRBV5-1, with TRBD2 identical over 9 bases. In germline, CDR1 is SGHRS, CDR2 YFSETQ. The CDR3 sequence is 16 residues long. V dropped 1 base and J dropped 6; count of bases not matched to a gene: 8. As DNA, the CDR3 is TGCGCCAGCAGCTTGAAAGCGGGAGGCATGGGCAATGAGCAGTTCTTC. Translated: CASSLKAGGMGNEQFF.

The V and J genes are TRBV20-1 and TRBJ2-1, with 7 bases matching TRBD2. The germline V gene has CDR1 DFQATT and CDR2 SNEGSKA (reference sequence). J lost 6 bases, V lost 0 bases, and 5 bases had no gene match. The CDR3 contains 14 residues. CDR3 loop: CSARDLAGANEQFF. Here the CDR3 DNA reads TGCAGTGCTAGAGATTTGGCGGGAGCCAATGAGCAGTTCTTC.

The chain uses TRBV4-1 and TRBJ2-3; 7 nucleotides match TRBD1. This CDR3 comprises 16 residues. The V gene's germline CDR1 is MGHRA and CDR2 YSYEKL. With 3 bases clipped from V and 8 bases from J, the junction kept 14 bases outside the gene matches. Here the CDR3 DNA reads TGCGCCAGCAGCCACGACAACCGGGACAGCAGGGGTACGCAGTATTTT. It encodes CASSHDNRDSRGTQYF.

This chain links TRBV7-9 with TRBJ2-5; the D is unclear. The V end was cut by 4 bases, the J end by 4 bases, with 13 bases between. Germline V gives CDR1 SEHNR, CDR2 FQNEAQ (reference sequence). CDR3 length equals 14 residues. Here the CDR3 DNA reads TGTGCCAGCAGCTGGCCAGAACTCCGAGAGACCCAGTACTTC. Translation gives CASSWPELRETQYF.

The sample holds one count of this clonotype. V and J are TRBV7-9 and TRBJ2-1; maybe TRBD2 (5 bases). Trimming left V 0 bases short and J 5 bases short, with 11 bases between. The CDR3 spans 15 residues. CDR1 and CDR2 from the germline V gene are SEHNR and FQNEAQ (reference sequence). CDR3 nucleotide sequence: TGTGCCAGCAGCTTAGCGCTCGGACTTAACAATGAGCAGTTCTTC. Its translation is CASSLALGLNNEQFF.